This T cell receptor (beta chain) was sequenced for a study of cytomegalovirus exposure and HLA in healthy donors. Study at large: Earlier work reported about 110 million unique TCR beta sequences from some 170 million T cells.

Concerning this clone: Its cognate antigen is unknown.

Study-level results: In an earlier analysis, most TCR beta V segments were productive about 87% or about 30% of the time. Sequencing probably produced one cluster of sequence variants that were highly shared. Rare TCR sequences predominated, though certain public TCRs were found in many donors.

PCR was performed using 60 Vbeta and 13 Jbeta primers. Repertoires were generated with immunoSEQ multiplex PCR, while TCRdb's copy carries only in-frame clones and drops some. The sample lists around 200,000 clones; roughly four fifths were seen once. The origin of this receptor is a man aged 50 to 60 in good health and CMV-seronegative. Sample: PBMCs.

DNA of the CDR3: TGTGCCAGCAGCCGCGGGGGGGGGAATGAGCAGTTCTTC. Encoded protein: CASSRGGGNEQFF. The rearrangement links TRBV7-2 to TRBJ2-1; TRBD2 matches at 9 bases. CDR3 length: 13 amino acids. Germline V gene data show CDR1 as SGHTA and CDR2 as FQGNSA. Unmatched junction bases numbered 3, after V lost 5 bases and J lost 7 bases. The full variable domain, rest sourced from reference TRBV7-2 and TRBJ2-1, is GAGVSQSPSNKVTEKGKDVELRCDPISGHTALYWYRQSLGQGLEFLIYFQGNSAPDKSGLPSDRFSAERTGGSVSTLTIQRTQQEDSAVYLCASSRGGGNEQFFGPGTRLTVL.